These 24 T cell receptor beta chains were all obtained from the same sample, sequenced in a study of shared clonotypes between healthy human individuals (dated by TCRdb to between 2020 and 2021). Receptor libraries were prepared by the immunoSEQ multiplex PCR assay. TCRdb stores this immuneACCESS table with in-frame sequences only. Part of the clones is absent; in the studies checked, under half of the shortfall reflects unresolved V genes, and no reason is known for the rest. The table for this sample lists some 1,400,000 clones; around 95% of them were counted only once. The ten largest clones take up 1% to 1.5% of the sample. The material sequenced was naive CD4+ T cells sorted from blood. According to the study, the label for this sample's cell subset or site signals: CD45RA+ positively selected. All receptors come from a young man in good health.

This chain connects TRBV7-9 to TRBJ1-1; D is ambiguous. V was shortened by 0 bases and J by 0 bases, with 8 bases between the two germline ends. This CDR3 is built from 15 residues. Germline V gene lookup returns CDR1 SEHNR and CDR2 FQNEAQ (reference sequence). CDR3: CASSLARRVNTEAFF. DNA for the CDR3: TGTGCCAGCAGCTTAGCGCGGAGGGTGAACACTGAAGCTTTCTTT.

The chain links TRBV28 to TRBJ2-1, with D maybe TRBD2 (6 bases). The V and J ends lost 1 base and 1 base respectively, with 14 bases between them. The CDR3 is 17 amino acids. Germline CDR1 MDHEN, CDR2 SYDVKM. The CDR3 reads CASSLLGQGGSYNEQFF. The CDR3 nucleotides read TGTGCCAGCAGTTTATTGGGGCAGGGAGGTTCCTACAATGAGCAGTTCTTC.

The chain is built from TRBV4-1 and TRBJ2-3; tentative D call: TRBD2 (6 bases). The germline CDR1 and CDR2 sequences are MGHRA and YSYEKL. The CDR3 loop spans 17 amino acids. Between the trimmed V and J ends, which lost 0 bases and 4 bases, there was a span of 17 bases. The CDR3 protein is CASSQDRGLSLPDTQYF. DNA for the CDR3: TGCGCCAGCAGCCAAGATAGGGGACTCAGCCTCCCAGATACGCAGTATTTT.

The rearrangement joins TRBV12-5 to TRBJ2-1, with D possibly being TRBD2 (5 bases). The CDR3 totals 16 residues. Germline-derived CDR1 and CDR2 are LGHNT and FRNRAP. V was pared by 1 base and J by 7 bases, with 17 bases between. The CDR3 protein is CASGLDTPGIRNEQFF. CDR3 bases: TGTGCTAGTGGTTTGGATACCCCGGGGATACGGAATGAGCAGTTCTTC.

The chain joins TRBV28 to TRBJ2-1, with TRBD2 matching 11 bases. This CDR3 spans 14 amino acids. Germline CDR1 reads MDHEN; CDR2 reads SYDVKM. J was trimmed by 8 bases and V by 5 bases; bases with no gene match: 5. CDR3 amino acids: CASSVAGGSYEQFF. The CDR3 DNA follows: TGTGCCAGCAGTGTAGCGGGAGGGAGCTATGAGCAGTTCTTC.

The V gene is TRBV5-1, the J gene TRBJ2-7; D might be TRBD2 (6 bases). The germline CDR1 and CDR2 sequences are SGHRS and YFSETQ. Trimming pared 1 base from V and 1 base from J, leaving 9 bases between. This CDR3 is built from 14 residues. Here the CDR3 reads CASSLRRGSYEQYF. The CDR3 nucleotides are TGCGCCAGCAGCTTGAGGCGGGGATCCTACGAGCAGTACTTC. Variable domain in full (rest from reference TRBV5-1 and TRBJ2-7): KAGVTQTPRYLIKTRGQQVTLSCSPISGHRSVSWYQQTPGQGLQFLFEYFSETQRNKGNFPGRFSGRQFSNSRSEMNVSTLELGDSALYLCASSLRRGSYEQYFGPGTRLTVT.

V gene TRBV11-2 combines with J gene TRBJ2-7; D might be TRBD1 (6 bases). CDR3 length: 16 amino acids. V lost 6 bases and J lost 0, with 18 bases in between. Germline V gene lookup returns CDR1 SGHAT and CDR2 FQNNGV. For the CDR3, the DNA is TGTGCCAGCAGACAACCTGGACAGAAATTCTCCTACGAGCAGTACTTC. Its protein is CASRQPGQKFSYEQYF. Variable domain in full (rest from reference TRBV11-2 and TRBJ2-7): EAGVAQSPRYKIIEKRQSVAFWCNPISGHATLYWYQQILGQGPKLLIQFQNNGVVDDSQLPKDRFSAERLKGVDSTLKIQPAKLEDSAVYLCASRQPGQKFSYEQYFGPGTRLTVT.

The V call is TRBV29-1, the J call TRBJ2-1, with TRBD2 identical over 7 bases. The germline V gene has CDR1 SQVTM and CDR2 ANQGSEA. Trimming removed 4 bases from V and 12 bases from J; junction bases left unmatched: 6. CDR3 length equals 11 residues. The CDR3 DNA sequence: TGCAGCGTTGGGGAGGGGTCCGTGCAGTTCTTC. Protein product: CSVGEGSVQFF.

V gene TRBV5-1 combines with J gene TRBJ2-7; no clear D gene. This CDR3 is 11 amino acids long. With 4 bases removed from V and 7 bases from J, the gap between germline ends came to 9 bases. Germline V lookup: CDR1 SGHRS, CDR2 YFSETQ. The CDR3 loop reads CASSLRREQYF. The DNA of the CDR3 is TGCGCCAGCAGCCTCCGGCGGGAGCAGTACTTC.

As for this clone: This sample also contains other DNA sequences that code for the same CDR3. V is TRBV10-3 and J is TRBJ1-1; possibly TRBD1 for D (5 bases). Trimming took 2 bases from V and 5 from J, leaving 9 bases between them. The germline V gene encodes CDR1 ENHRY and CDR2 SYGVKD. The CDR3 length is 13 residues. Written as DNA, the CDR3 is TGTGCCATCAGTGAGGGGGGTGGAACTGAAGCTTTCTTT. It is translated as CAISEGGGTEAFF.

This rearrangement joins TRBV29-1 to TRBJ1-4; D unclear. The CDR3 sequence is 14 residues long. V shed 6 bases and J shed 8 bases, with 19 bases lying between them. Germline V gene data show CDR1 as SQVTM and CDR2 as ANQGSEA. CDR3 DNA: TGCAGCGTGGTTGGAGGTCCGGGCGGGGAAAAACTGTTTTTT. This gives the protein CSVVGGPGGEKLFF.

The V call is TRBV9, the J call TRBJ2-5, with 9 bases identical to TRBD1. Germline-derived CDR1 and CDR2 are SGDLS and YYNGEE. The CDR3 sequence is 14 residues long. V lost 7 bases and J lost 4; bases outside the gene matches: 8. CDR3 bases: TGTGCCAGCTCGCTACAGGGGGCGGGAGAGACCCAGTACTTC. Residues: CASSLQGAGETQYF.

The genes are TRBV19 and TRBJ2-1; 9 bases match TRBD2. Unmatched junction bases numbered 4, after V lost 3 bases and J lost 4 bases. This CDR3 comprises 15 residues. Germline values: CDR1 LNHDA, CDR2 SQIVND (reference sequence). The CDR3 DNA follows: TGTGCCAGTAGTATGGAGAGCGGGAGGTACAATGAGCAGTTCTTC. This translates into CASSMESGRYNEQFF.

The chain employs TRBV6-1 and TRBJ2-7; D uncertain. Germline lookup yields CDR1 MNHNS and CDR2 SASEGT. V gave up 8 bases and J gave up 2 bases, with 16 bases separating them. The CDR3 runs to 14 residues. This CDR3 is CASELRGLTYEQYF. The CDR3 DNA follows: TGTGCCAGCGAACTTCGTGGGCTAACCTACGAGCAGTACTTC.

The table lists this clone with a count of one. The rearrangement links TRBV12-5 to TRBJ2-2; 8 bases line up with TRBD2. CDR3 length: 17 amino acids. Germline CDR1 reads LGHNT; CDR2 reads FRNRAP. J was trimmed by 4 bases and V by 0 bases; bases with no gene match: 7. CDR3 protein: CASGLVLRRGVTGELFF. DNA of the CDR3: TGTGCTAGTGGTTTGGTATTGCGGCGGGGGGTCACCGGGGAGCTGTTTTTT.

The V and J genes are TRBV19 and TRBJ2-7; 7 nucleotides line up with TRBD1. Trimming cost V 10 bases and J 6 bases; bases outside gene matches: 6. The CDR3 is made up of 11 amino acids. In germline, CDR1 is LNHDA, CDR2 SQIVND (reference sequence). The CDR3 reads CATSTGTEQYF. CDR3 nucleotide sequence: TGTGCCACCTCGACAGGGACCGAGCAGTACTTC.

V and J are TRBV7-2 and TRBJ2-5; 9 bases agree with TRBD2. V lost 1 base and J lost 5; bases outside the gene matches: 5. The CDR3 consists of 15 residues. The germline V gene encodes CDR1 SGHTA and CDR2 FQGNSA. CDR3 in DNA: TGTGCCAGCAGCTTAGGTCGGACTAGCGCGGAGACCCAGTACTTC. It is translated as CASSLGRTSAETQYF.

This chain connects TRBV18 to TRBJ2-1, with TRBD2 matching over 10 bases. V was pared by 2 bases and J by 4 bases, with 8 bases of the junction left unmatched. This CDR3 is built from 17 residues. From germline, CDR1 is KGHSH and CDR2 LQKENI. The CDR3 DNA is TGTGCCAGCTCACCAGGGCCCGGACTAGCGGATTACAATGAGCAGTTCTTC. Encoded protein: CASSPGPGLADYNEQFF.

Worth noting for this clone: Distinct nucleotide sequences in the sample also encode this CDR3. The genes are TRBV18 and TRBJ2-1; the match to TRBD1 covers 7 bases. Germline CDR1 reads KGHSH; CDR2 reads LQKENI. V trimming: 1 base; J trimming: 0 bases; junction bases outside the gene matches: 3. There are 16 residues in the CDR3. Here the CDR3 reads CASSPRTGRSYNEQFF. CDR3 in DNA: TGTGCCAGCTCACCACGGACAGGCCGCTCCTACAATGAGCAGTTCTTC.

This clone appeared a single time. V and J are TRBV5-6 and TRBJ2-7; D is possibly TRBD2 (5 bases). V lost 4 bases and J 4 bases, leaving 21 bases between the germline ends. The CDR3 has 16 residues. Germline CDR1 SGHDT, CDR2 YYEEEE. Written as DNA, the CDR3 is TGTGCCAGCAGCCCCGGCGGGCGCTTAAATATATACGAGCAGTACTTC. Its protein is CASSPGGRLNIYEQYF.

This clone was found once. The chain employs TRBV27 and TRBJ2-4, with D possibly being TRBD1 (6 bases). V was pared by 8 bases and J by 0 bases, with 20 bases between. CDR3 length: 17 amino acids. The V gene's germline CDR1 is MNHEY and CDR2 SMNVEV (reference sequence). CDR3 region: CASCTYLQGIAKNIQYF. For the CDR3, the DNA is TGTGCCAGCTGCACGTATTTACAGGGCATAGCCAAAAACATTCAGTACTTC.

CDR3 in amino acids: CASSRDTLYDEQYF. For the CDR3, the DNA is TGTGCCAGCAGCCGGGACACTTTGTACGACGAGCAGTACTTC. The chain employs TRBV5-4 and TRBJ2-7, with D perhaps TRBD1 (6 bases). The CDR3 loop spans 14 amino acids. Trimming left V 4 bases short and J 5 bases short, with 16 bases between. Germline assignment: CDR1 SGHNT and CDR2 YYREEE (reference sequence).

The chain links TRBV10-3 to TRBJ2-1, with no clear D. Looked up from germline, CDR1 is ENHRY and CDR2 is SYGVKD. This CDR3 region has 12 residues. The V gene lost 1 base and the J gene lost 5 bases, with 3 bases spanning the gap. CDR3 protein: CAISEWDNEQFF. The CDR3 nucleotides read TGTGCCATCAGTGAGTGGGACAATGAGCAGTTCTTC.

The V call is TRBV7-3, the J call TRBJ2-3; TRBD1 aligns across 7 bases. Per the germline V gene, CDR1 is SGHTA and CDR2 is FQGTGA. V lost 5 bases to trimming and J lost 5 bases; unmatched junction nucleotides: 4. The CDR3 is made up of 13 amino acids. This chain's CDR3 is CASSLRQGDTQYF. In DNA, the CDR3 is TGTGCCAGCAGCCTAAGACAGGGAGATACGCAGTATTTT. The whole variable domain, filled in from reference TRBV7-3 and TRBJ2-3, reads GAGVSQTPSNKVTEKGKYVELRCDPISGHTALYWYRQSLGQGPEFLIYFQGTGAADDSGLPNDRFFAVRPEGSVSTLKIQRTERGDSAVYLCASSLRQGDTQYFGPGTRLTVL.